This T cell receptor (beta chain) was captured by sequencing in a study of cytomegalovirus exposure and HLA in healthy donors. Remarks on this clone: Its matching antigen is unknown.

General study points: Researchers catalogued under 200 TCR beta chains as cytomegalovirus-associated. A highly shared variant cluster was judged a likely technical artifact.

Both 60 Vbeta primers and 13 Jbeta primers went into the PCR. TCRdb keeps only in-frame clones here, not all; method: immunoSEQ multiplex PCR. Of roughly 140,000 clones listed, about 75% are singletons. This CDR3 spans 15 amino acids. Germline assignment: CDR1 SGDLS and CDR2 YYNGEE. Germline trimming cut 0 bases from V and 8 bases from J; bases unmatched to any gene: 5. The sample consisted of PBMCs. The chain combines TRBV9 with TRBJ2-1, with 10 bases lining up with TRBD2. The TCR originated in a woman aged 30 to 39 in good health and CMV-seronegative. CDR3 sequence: CASSVGLAGVDEQFF. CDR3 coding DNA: TGTGCCAGCAGCGTAGGGCTAGCGGGAGTGGATGAGCAGTTCTTC.